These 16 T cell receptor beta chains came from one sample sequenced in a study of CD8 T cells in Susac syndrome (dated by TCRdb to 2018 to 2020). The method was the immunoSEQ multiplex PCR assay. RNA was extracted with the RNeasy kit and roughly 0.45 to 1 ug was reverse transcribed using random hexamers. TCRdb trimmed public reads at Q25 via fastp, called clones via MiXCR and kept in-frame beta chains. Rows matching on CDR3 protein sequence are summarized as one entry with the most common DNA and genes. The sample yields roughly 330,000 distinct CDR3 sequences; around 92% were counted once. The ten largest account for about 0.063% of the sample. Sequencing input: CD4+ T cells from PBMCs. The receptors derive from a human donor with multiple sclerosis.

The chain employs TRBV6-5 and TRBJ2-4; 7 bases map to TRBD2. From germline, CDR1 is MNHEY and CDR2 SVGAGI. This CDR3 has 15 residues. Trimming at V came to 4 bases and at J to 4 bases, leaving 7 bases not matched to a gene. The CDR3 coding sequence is TGTGCCAGCAGTTTAAGCGGGATAAGGAAAAACATTCAGTACTTC. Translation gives CASSLSGIRKNIQYF.

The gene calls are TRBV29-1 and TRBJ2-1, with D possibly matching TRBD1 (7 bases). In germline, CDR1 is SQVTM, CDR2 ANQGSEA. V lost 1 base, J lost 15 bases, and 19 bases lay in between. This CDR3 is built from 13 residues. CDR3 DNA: TGCAGCGTTGAAGCTGTACAGGGGACTGGAGGGTTCTTC. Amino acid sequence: CSVEAVQGTGGFF.

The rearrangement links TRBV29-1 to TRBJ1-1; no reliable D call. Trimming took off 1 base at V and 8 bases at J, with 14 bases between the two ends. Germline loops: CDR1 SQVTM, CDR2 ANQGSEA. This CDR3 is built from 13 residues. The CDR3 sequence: CSVEVADFGEAFF. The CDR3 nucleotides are TGCAGCGTTGAAGTGGCGGACTTCGGGGAAGCTTTCTTT.

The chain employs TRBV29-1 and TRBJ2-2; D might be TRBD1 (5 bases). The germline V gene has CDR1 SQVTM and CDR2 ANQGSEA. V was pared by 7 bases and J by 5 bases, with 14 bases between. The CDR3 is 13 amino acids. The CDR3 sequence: CSAGDSETGELFF. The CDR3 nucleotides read TGCAGCGCCGGAGACAGTGAAACCGGGGAGCTGTTTTTT.

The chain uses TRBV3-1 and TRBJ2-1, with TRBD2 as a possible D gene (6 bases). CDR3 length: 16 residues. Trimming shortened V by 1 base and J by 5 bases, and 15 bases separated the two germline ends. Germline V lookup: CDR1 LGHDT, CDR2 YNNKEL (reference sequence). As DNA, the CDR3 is TGTGCCAGCAGCCAAGGCCAGGGTCTAGCGAACAATGAGCAGTTCTTC. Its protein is CASSQGQGLANNEQFF.

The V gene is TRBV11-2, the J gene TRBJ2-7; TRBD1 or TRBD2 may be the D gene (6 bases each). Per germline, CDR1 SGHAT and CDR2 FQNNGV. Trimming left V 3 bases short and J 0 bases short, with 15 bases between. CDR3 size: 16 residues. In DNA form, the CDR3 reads TGTGCCAGCAGCTTCGGGGGCCCACCCAGCTCCTACGAGCAGTACTTC. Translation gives CASSFGGPPSSYEQYF.

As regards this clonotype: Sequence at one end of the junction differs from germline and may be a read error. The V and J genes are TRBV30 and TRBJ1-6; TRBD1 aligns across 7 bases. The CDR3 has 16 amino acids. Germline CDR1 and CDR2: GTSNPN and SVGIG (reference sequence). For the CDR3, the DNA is TGTGCCTGGAGTTCGGACAGGCCCGATAATAATTCACCCCTCCATTTT. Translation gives CAWSSDRPDNNSPLHF.

CDR3 sequence reads: CASSKLAGGSDTQYF. For the CDR3, the DNA is TGTGCCAGTAGTAAACTAGCGGGAGGCTCGGATACGCAGTATTTT. This sequence joins TRBV19 and TRBJ2-3; 12 nucleotides match TRBD2. This CDR3 is 15 amino acids long. V was clipped by 4 bases and J by 6 bases; unmatched bases: 5. Germline values: CDR1 LNHDA, CDR2 SQIVND (reference sequence).

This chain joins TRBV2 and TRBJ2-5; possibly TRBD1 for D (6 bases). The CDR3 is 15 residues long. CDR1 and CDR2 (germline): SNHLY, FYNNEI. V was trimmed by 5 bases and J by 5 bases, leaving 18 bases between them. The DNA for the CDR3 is TGTGCCAGCAGTCGGGACACTCGCCGAGGGGAGACCCAGTACTTC. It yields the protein CASSRDTRRGETQYF. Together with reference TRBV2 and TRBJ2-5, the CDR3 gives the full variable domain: EPEVTQTPSHQVTQMGQEVILRCVPISNHLYFYWYRQILGQKVEFLVSFYNNEISEKSEIFDDQFSVERPDGSNFTLKIRSTKLEDSAMYFCASSRDTRRGETQYFGPGTRLLVL.

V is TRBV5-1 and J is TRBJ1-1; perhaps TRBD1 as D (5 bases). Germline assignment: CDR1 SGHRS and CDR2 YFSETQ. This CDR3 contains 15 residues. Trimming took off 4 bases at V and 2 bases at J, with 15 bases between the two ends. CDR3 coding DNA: TGCGCCAGCAGCCAGTCGACAGTGAGAAACACTGAAGCTTTCTTT. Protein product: CASSQSTVRNTEAFF. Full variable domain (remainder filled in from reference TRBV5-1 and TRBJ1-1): KAGVTQTPRYLIKTRGQQVTLSCSPISGHRSVSWYQQTPGQGLQFLFEYFSETQRNKGNFPGRFSGRQFSNSRSEMNVSTLELGDSALYLCASSQSTVRNTEAFFGQGTRLTVV.

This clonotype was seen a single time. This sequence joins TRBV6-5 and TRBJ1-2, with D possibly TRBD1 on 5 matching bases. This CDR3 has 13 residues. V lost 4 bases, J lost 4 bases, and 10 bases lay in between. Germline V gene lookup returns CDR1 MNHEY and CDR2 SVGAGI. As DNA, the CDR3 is TGTGCCAGCAGTTTCGGACACCGCTATGGCTACACCTTC. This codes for CASSFGHRYGYTF.

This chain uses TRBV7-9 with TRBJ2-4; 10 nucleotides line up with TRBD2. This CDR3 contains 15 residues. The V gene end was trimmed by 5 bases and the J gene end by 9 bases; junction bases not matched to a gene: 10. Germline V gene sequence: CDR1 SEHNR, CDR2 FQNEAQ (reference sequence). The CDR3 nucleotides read TGTGCCAGCAGCGAACTGCTAGCGGGAGTCGCCATTCAGTACTTC. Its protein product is CASSELLAGVAIQYF.

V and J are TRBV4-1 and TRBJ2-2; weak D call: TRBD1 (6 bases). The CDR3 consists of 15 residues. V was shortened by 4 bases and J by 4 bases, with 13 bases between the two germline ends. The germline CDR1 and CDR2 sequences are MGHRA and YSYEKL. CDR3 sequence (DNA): TGCGCCAGCAGCCTTCTTAACAGGGCCACCGGGGAGCTGTTTTTT. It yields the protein CASSLLNRATGELFF.

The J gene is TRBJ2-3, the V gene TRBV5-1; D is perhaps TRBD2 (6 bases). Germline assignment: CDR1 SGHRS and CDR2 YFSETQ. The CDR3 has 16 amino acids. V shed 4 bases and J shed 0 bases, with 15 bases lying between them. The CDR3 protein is CASSLVAEASTDTQYF. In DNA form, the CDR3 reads TGCGCCAGCAGCCTTGTAGCGGAAGCTAGCACAGATACGCAGTATTTT.

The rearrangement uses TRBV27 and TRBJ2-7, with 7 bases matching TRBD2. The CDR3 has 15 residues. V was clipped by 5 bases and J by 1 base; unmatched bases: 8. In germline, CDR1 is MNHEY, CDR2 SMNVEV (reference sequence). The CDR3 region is CASSPQRDTSYEQYF. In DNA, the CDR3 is TGTGCCAGCAGTCCGCAGCGGGATACATCCTACGAGCAGTACTTC.

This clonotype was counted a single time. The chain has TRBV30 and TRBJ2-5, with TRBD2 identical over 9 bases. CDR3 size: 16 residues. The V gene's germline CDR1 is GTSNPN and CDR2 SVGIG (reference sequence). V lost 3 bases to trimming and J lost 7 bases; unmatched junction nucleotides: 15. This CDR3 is CAWRIPGSGSVGTQYF. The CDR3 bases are TGTGCCTGGAGGATCCCCGGTAGCGGGAGCGTCGGGACCCAGTACTTC.